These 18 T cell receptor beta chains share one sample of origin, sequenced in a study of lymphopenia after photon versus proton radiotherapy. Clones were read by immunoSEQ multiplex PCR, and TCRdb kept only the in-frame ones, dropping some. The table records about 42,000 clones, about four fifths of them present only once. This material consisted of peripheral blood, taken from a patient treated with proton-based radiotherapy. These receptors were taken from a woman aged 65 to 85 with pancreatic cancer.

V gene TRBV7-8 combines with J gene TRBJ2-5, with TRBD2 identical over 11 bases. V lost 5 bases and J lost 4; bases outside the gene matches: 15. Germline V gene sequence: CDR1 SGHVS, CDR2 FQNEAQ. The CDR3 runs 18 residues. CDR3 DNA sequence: TGTGCCAGCAGCCCGCGATCCGCTATAGCGGGAGGGGTAGAGACCCAGTACTTC. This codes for CASSPRSAIAGGVETQYF.

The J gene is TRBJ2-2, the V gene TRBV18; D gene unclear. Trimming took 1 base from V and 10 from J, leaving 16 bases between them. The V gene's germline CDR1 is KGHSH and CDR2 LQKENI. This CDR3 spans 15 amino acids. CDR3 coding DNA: TGTGCCAGCTCACCACTCACCACATCCAACTCGGAGCTGTTTTTT. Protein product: CASSPLTTSNSELFF.

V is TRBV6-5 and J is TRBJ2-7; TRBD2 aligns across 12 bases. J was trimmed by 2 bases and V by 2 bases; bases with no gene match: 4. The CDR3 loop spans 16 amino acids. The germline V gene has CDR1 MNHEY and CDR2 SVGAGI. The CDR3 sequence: CASSYRTSGNTYEQYF. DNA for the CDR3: TGTGCCAGCAGTTACCGGACTAGCGGGAATACCTACGAGCAGTACTTC.

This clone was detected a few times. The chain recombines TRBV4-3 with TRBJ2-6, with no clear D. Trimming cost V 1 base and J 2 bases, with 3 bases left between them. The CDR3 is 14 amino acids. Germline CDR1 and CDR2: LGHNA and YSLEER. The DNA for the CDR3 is TGCGCCAGCAGCCAAGTACCTGGGGCCAACGTCCTGACTTTC. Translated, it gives CASSQVPGANVLTF.

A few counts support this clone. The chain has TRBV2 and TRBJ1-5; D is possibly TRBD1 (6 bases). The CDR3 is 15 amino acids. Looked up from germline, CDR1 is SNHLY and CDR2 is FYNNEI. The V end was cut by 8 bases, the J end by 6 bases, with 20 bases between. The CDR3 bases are TGTGCCAGCCATAACCAGGGGACCACGGGTCAGCCCCAGCATTTT. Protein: CASHNQGTTGQPQHF.

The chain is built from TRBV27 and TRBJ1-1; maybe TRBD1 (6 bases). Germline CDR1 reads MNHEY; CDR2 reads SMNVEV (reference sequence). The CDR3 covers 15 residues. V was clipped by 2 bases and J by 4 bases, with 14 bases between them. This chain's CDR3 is CASSLGPTGSTEAFF. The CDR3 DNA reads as TGTGCCAGCAGTTTAGGCCCCACAGGGAGCACTGAAGCTTTCTTT.

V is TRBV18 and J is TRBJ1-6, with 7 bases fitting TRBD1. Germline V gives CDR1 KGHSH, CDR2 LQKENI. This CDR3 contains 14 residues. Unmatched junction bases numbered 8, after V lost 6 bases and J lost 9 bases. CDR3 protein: CASSQTGLGSPLHF. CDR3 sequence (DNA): TGTGCCAGCTCCCAGACAGGGCTGGGTTCACCCCTCCACTTT.

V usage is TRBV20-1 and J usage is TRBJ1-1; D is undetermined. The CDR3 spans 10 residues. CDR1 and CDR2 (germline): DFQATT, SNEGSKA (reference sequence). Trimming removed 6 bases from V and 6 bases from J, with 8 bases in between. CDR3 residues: CSAVRAEAFF. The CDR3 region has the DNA TGCAGTGCAGTGAGGGCTGAAGCTTTCTTT.

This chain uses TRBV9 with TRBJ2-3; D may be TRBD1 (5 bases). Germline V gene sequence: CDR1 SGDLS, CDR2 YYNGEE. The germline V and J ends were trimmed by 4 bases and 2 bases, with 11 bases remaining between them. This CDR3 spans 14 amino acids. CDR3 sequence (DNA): TGTGCCAGCAGCAATCGACAGCTCACAGATACGCAGTATTTT. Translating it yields CASSNRQLTDTQYF.

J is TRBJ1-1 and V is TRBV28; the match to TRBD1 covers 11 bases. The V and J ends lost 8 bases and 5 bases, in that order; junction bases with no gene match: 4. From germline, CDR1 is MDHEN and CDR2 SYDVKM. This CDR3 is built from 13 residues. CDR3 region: CASGTGGSTEAFF. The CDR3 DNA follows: TGTGCCAGCGGGACAGGGGGAAGTACTGAAGCTTTCTTT.

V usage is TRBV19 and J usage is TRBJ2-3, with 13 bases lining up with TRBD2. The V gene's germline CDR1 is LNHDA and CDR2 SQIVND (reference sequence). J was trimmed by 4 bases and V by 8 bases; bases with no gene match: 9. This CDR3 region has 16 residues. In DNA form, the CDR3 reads TGTGCCAGTGCCGGGACTAGCGGGACCGGAGCAGATACGCAGTATTTT. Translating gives CASAGTSGTGADTQYF.

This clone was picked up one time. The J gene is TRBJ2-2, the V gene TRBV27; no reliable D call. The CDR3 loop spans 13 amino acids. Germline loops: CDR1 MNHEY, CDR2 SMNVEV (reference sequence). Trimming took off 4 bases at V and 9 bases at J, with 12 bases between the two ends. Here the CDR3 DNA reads TGTGCCAGCAGTTCCGGGTCAGGCAGGGAGCTGTTTTTT. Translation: CASSSGSGRELFF.

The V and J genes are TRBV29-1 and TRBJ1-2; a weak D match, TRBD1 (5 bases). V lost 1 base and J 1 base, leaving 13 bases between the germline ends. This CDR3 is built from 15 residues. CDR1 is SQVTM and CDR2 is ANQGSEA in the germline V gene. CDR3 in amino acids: CSVEADGGFNYGYTF. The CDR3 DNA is TGCAGCGTTGAAGCGGACGGGGGTTTTAACTATGGCTACACCTTC.

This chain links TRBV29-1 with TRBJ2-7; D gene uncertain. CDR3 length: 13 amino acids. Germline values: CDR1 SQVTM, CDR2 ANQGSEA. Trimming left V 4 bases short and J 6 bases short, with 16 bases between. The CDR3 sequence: CSVGEQRASEQYF. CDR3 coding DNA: TGCAGCGTTGGGGAACAGCGTGCATCCGAGCAGTACTTC.

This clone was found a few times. The DNA for the CDR3 is TGTGCCATCAGTGAAGCCGGGGATGGCAATCAGCCCCAGCATTTT. Its protein product is CAISEAGDGNQPQHF. This chain connects TRBV10-3 to TRBJ1-5; D unclear. The CDR3 sequence is 15 residues long. Deletions cut 3 bases from V and 2 bases from J, with 11 bases between. CDR1 ENHRY and CDR2 SYGVKD come from the germline V gene.

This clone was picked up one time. The CDR3 bases are TGTGCCAGCAGTTTTACAGGGATCGGGGAAAAACTGTTTTTT. This gives the protein CASSFTGIGEKLFF. V usage is TRBV6-5 and J usage is TRBJ1-4; D might be TRBD1 (6 bases). There are 14 residues in the CDR3. Between the trimmed V and J ends, which lost 4 bases and 8 bases, there was a span of 14 bases. In germline, CDR1 is MNHEY, CDR2 SVGAGI.

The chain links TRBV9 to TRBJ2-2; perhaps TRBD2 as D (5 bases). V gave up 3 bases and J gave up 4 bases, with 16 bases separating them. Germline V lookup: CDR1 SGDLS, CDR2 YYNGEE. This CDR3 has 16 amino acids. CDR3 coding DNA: TGTGCCAGCAGCGCCACCCACGGAGGAGTCACCGGGGAGCTGTTTTTT. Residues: CASSATHGGVTGELFF.

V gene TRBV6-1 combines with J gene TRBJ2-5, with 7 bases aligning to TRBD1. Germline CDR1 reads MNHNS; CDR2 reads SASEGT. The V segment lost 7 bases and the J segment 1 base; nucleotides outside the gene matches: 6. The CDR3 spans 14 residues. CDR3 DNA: TGTGCCAGCATCATCGACAGGGCCCAAGAGACCCAGTACTTC. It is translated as CASIIDRAQETQYF.